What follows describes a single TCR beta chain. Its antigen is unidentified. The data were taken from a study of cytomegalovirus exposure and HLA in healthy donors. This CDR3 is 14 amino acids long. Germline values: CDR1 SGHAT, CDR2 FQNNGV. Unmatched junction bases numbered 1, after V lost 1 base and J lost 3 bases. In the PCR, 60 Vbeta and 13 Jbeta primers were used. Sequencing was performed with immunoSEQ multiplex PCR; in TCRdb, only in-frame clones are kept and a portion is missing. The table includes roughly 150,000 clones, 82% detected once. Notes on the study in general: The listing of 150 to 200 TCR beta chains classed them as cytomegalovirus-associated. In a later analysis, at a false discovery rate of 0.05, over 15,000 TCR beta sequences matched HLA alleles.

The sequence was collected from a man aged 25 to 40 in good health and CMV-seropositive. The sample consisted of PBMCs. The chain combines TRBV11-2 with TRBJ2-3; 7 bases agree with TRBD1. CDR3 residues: CASSLGRGTDTQYF. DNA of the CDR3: TGTGCCAGCAGCTTAGGCAGGGGGACAGATACGCAGTATTTT.